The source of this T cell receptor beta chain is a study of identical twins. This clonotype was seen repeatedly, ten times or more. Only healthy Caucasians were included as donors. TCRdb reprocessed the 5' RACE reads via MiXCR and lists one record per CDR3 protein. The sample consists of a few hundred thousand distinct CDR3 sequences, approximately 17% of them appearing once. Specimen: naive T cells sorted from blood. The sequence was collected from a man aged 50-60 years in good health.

The CDR3 bases are TGCAGTGCTGGGTCCTCGCGGGGGAGCACAGATACGCAGTATTTT. Protein: CSAGSSRGSTDTQYF. This sequence joins TRBV20-1 and TRBJ2-3; the match to TRBD2 covers 7 bases. V was clipped by 5 bases and J by 0 bases; unmatched bases: 8. The CDR3 is 15 residues long. Germline CDR1 reads DFQATT; CDR2 reads SNEGSKA (reference sequence).